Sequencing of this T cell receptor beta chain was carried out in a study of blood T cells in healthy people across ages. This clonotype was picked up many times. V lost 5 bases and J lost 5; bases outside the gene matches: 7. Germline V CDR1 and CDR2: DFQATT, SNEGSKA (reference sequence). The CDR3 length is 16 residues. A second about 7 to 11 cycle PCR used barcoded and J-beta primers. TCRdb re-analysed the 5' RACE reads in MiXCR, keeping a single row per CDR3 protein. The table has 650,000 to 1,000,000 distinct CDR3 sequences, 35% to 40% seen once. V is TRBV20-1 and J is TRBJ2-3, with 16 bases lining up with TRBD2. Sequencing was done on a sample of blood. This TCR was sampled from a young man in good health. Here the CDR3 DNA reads TGCAGTGCTGCGGGACTAGCGGGGGGGGAGGGAGATACGCAGTATTTT. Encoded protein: CSAAGLAGGEGDTQYF.